This T cell receptor beta chain originates from a study of identical twins. Each donor was a healthy Caucasian. Each CDR3 protein is one row after TCRdb ran MiXCR on the 5' RACE reads. The table has 230,000 or so distinct CDR3 sequences, about 8% seen once. V shed 2 bases and J shed 10 bases, with 15 bases lying between them. Per germline, CDR1 GTSNPN and CDR2 SVGIG (reference sequence). The CDR3 runs to 13 residues. This sample was also put to use in a study of yellow fever vaccine responses in identical twins.

The gene calls are TRBV30 and TRBJ2-4; perhaps TRBD1 as D (6 bases). The clonotype originates from a woman between 18 and 29 years old in good health. Sequencing used CD8+ T cells sorted from blood. CDR3 sequence: CAWSPPFGTIQYF. The CDR3, as DNA: TGTGCCTGGAGTCCCCCTTTTGGGACAATTCAGTACTTC. Full variable domain (outside the CDR3, taken from reference TRBV30 and TRBJ2-4): SQTIHQWPATLVQPVGSPLSLECTVEGTSNPNLYWYRQAAGRGLQLLFYSVGIGQISSEVPQNLSASRPQDRQFILSSKKLLLSDSGFYLCAWSPPFGTIQYFGAGTRLSVL.